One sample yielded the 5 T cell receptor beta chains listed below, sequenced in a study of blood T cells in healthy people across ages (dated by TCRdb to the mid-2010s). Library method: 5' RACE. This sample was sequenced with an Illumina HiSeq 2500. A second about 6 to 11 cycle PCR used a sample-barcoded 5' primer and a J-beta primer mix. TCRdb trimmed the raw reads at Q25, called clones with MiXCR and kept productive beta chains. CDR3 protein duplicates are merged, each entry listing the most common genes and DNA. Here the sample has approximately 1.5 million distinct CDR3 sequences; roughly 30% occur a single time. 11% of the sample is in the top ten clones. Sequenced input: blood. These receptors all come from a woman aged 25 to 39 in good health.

CDR3 bases: TGTGCCAGCAGTTTACCGGCGGGTAGCAATCAGCCCCAGCATTTT. Protein sequence: CASSLPAGSNQPQHF. This chain connects TRBV12-3 or TRBV12-4 to TRBJ1-5; D unresolved. V gave up 2 bases and J gave up 0 bases, with 8 bases separating them. The CDR3 has 15 amino acids.

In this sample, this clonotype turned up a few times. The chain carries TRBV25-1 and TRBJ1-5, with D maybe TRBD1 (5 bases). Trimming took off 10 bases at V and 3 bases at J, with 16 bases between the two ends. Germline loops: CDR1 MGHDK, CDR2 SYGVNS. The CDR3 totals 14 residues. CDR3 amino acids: CATPEGTLNQPQHF. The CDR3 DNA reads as TGTGCCACCCCGGAGGGGACCCTCAATCAGCCCCAGCATTTT.

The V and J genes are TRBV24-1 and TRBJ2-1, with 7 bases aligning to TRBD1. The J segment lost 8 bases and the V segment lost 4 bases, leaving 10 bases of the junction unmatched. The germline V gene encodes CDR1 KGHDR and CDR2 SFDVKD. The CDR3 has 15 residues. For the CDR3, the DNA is TGTGCCACCAGTGAGAATGGACAGGTCGAGCATGAGCAGTTCTTC. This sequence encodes CATSENGQVEHEQFF.

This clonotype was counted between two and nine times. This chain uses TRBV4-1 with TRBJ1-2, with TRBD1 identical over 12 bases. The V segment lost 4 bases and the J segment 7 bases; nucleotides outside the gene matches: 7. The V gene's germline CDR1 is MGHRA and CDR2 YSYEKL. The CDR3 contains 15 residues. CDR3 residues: CASSRPGQGASGYTF. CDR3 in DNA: TGCGCCAGCAGCCGGCCGGGACAGGGGGCAAGTGGCTACACCTTC.

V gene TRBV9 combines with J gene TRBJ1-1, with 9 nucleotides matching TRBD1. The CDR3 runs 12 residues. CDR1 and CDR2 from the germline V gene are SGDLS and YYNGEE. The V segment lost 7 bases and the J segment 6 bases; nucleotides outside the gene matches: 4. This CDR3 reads CASGQGLAEAFF. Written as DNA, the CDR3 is TGTGCCAGCGGACAGGGGCTCGCTGAAGCTTTCTTT.